This section outlines one TCR beta chain sequence together with its context. The specificity of this receptor is unknown. No much larger clonotype is one base removed from it; base qualities were not supplied. This sample was included in a study of cytomegalovirus exposure and HLA in healthy donors (dated by TCRdb to 2016 to 2017). Regarding the study in general: An earlier analysis of some 500 of the donors reported about 290 Gb of sequence data and around 110 million unique TCR beta sequences from 150 million to 200 million T cells. Roughly 300 gigabases of sequencing data and around 80 million unique TCR sequences made up an early release that covered 500 to 650 HLA-typed donors. Of the 300 to 400 genotyped donors, over 65% fell in the genetic ancestry cluster associated with self-reported Caucasian donors. The study aimed to test whether signatures of past pathogen exposure could be identified by cataloging public T cell receptors. The study profiled the T cell repertoires of under 850 subjects by immunosequencing and related them to cytomegalovirus serostatus. Besides the first cohort of roughly 640 subjects, a separate validation cohort made up of 120 different subjects was used. To predict cytomegalovirus infection status, the study brought together high-throughput TCR immunosequencing, statistical association of individual TCRs with disease status, and machine learning. A later analysis re-analyzed previously published TCR beta repertoires from 550 to 700 donors and added high-resolution HLA genotyping to study TCR occurrence patterns. Rather than drawing on any new phenotypic data, the later analysis identified candidate immune exposures from TCR beta sequences and the way those sequences occurred across donors. An earlier analysis of approximately 500 of the donors applied high-throughput TCR beta sequencing to assess whether each TCR beta V gene segment acted as functional or pseudogenic. Alongside the repertoire data, information on donor age, sex, ethnicity and CMV serostatus was compiled. A later genetic analysis used genome-wide SNP genotypes for about 55% of the 666 donors, treating that subset as a discovery cohort. Every repertoire in the discovery cohort had been generated on one and the same sequencing platform. Class I and class II HLA loci were covered by the typing at four-digit resolution. Typing coverage differed by locus: A, B, C, DRB1 and DQB1 were typed in roughly 620-630 donors, DQA1 in 522, DPA1 in over 600, and DPB1 in approximately 450. Because of strong linkage in the cohort, roughly five DR-DQ haplotypes were treated as single units for association and clustering. On average, roughly 250,000 unique TCR beta nucleotide sequences were sequenced per donor among about 400 genotyped donors of the cohort, with roughly a sixth of those sequences being non-productive.

Libraries came from the immunoSEQ multiplex PCR assay. For the multiplex PCR, a mixture combining 60 forward primers for TCR Vbeta segments and 13 reverse primers for TCR Jbeta segments was used. Amplification of the CDR3 region of rearranged TCR beta genes was performed with a multiplex PCR assay on genomic DNA. On the Illumina HiSeq System, the amplified TCR beta libraries were sequenced as 87-base-pair reads. Per the authors' processing: A later analysis counted about 80 million unique TCR beta chains across the 650 to 700 repertoires, and some 11 million of these chains were shared by at least two donors. Raw reads were error-corrected and collapsed into unique sequences by a nearest-neighbor algorithm in which closely related sequences were merged to remove PCR and sequencing errors. Alignment of CDR3 sequences to IMGT reference sequences was used to assign V, D and J gene segments. For a sequence to be retained, a match of at least six nucleotides to both a V gene segment and a J gene segment was required. A rearrangement was called productive if the CDR3 had no stop codons and remained in frame with V and J, and every other rearrangement was called non-productive. Following IMGT convention, CDR3 was defined as the stretch from the second conserved V-encoded cysteine up to the conserved J-encoded phenylalanine. Sequences without an unambiguous match to a single V gene segment were excluded from the earlier analysis of several hundred of the donors. An earlier analysis of a few hundred of the donors classified V segments as functional when productive rearrangements were above 56.7% and as segregating when the standard deviation between donors was above 5%. A statistical classification framework was built to diagnose cytomegalovirus status from the catalog of TCR beta chain sequences. In a later analysis, V and J genes were assigned by comparing TCR nucleotide sequences against IMGT/GENE-DB human TR gene sequences. In a later analysis, CDR3 sequences and most-parsimonious VDJ recombination scenarios were assigned using the TCRdist pipeline. A later analysis defined each TCR beta chain by its CDR3 amino acid sequence plus V-gene family, and excluded reads lacking a unique V-gene family. As a way to deal with suspected cross-contamination and a sequencing artifact, a later analysis dropped hundreds of nucleotide sequences that were highly shared and had low generation probability. For each public chain, a later analysis derived a clonal expansion index from normalized ranks of inferred template counts within each repertoire. In a later analysis, generation probabilities were computed with a VDJ recombination model fitted to out-of-frame rearrangements, and the resulting probabilities were checked against IGoR. In a later analysis, hypergeometric tests were used to score TCR-TCR, TCR-HLA and TCR-CMV co-occurrence, with a repertoire-size bias correction applied to TCR pairs. A later analysis estimated false discovery rates by permuting HLA or CMV assignments 20 times. A later analysis grouped co-occurring TCRs with DBSCAN, adding TCRdist sequence similarity when clustering within HLA-allele-positive subsets. For co-occurrence clustering, repertoires with fewer than 30,000 or more than 120,000 public chains were excluded, along with roughly 5 repertoires with anomalous nucleotide sharing. TCRdb re-hosts the immuneACCESS table, in-frame sequences only. Its copies lack some clones; in the studies checked, an unresolved V gene accounts for under half of them, and the cause for the rest is not known. The V and J calls and clone size are taken from that table; D and trimming were inferred from the DNA. This sample has over 85,000 clones in its table, and about 80% of those were observed once. The ten largest clones represent roughly 2% of the sample.

At the junction V is shortened by 4 bases and J by 6 bases, with 10 bases in between. The CDR3 starts with the cysteine, ends with the phenylalanine, and has 13 residues. Just CDR3 DNA is preserved here, 39 bases in frame from base 1. Sequences SGHDN (CDR1) and FVKESK (CDR2) are obtained from the germline V gene. The cohort was made up of approximately 700 healthy bone marrow donors. All cohort members were sampled while nominally healthy, although unrecorded immune exposures were likely present. The donor was CMV seronegative and was included in the group of a few hundred seronegative cohort members. Each donor provided a peripheral blood sample, and peripheral blood mononuclear cells were used for TCR beta sequencing. The Qiagen DNeasy Blood Extraction Kit was used to extract genomic DNA from the blood cell samples. Summary of the overall study and its limitations: An association between a missense DCLRE1C variant and V-gene and J-gene trimming of TCR beta chains was found in a later genetic analysis and replicated in an independent cohort. In a later genetic analysis, fewer N-insertions in productive TCRs were reported among donors in an Asian-associated ancestry cluster than the 666-donor mean. According to a later analysis, parvovirus B19, influenza, CMV and Epstein-Barr virus appeared linked to several top co-occurrence clusters. Because HLA typing was missing for some donors at each locus, association tests included only the typed subset. Some IMGT-functional V segments, including TRBV6-2 and TRBV6-3, could not be distinguished by the 87-base-pair reads and were therefore excluded. Roughly uniform sequencing depth across donors was assumed in presence/absence analyses, although this assumption may not hold. This cohort had only TCR beta chains sequenced, and the lack of alpha or paired-chain data limited which features could be detected. A further reported finding was that TCR beta sequences accurately predicted the HLA-A and HLA-B alleles for most subjects in the first cohort. In a later analysis, TCR association rates were found to vary across HLA loci, with the most associated TCRs seen for DRB1 alleles and the fewest for HLA-C alleles. The study listed 150 to 200 TCR beta chains as associated with cytomegalovirus. The authors suggested that the approach could potentially be extended to other disease states and immunological phenotypes. According to a later analysis, most CMV-associated TCR beta chains appeared to be HLA-restricted, and the HLA associations seemed to be driven largely by CMV exposure. At a false discovery rate of 0.05, a later analysis linked about 17,000 TCR beta sequences to specific HLA alleles. While some public TCRs were present in many individuals, most TCR sequences turned up only very rarely across donors. Broadly in line with IMGT annotations, most TCR beta V segments showed up in productive rearrangements about 90% or about 30% of the time in an earlier analysis of approximately 600 of the donors. A cluster of highly shared sequence variants was judged likely to represent a technical artifact of the sequencing pipeline. Immune exposure information for the cohort was limited to CMV serostatus. Compared with equally common non-associated chains, HLA-associated TCR beta chains in a later analysis were more clonally expanded and had lower generation probabilities. Strong co-occurrence of HLA alleles, especially DR and DQ, made assigning TCR associations to individual alleles difficult. Some 16 rarely observed V segments, including chromosome 9 orphons, were excluded from the earlier analysis of some 590 of the donors because counts were too low. Linkage disequilibrium might explain the correlated functional status among segregating V segments, but an unknown experimental factor could not be ruled out. In vitro tests confirmed that a few of the cytomegalovirus-associated TCR beta chains recognize cytomegalovirus antigens. The classifier was reported to diagnose cytomegalovirus status with high specificity and sensitivity in both the original cohort and the validation cohort.

Sequenced: PBMCs. The rearranged segments are TRBV14 and TRBJ2-1, and TRBD1 may be the D gene, going by 6 matching bases. The TCR sequence derives from a man aged 40-50 years in good health and CMV-seronegative. CDR3 region: CASSPRQANEQFF. The bases are TGTGCCAGCAGCCCAAGACAGGCCAATGAGCAGTTCTTC.